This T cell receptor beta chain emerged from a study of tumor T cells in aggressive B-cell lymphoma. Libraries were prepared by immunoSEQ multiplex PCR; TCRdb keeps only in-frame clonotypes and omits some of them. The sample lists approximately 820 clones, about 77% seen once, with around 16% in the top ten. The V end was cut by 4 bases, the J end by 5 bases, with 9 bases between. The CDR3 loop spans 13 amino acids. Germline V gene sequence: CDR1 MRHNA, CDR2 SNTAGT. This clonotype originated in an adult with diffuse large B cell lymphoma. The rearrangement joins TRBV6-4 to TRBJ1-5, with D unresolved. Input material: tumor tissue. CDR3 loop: CASSVSEDQPQHF. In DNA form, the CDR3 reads TGTGCCAGCAGTGTATCAGAGGATCAGCCCCAGCATTTT.